Listed here are 3 T cell receptor beta chains from one sample, sequenced in a study of blood T cell repertoires in COVID-19. Clones were read by immunoSEQ multiplex PCR, and TCRdb kept only the in-frame ones, dropping some. The table lists about 140,000 clones, about 90% of them singletons, with roughly a tenth in the top ten. What was sequenced was peripheral blood. Receptors were obtained from a man aged 55 to 70 with active or convalescent COVID-19.

Only one count was recorded for this clone. V usage is TRBV9 and J usage is TRBJ2-2, with D possibly TRBD1 on 6 matching bases. Trimming took off 5 bases at V and 8 bases at J, with 16 bases between the two ends. Germline V gene lookup returns CDR1 SGDLS and CDR2 YYNGEE. The CDR3 has 14 residues. This chain's CDR3 is CASRESQGSGELFF. CDR3 nucleotide sequence: TGTGCCAGCAGAGAATCACAGGGTTCTGGGGAGCTGTTTTTT.

V and J are TRBV28 and TRBJ1-2; perhaps TRBD1 as D (5 bases). The V gene lost 6 bases and the J gene lost 0 bases, with 8 bases spanning the gap. The CDR3 extends over 13 amino acids. Germline V CDR1 and CDR2: MDHEN, SYDVKM. Here the CDR3 DNA reads TGTGCCAGCAGCTTGACAGCTAACTATGGCTACACCTTC. Its protein is CASSLTANYGYTF.

The chain has TRBV14 and TRBJ2-2; 8 nucleotides line up with TRBD1. This CDR3 has 17 amino acids. V was pared by 1 base and J by 4 bases, with 8 bases of the junction left unmatched. Germline values: CDR1 SGHDN, CDR2 FVKESK. The CDR3 region is CASSQGDRGFGTGELFF. The DNA for the CDR3 is TGTGCCAGCAGCCAAGGAGACAGGGGATTTGGCACCGGGGAGCTGTTTTTT.